One sample yielded the 30 T cell receptor beta chains listed below, sequenced in a study of T-cell reconstitution after alpha-beta-depleted transplantation in children. This sample's TCRbeta library carried unique molecular identifier barcodes. MiXCR, applied by TCRdb to the PCR reads, yields one record per CDR3 protein. The repertoire holds about 900,000 distinct CDR3 sequences, with around 30% as singletons. Sequenced material: PBMCs, mostly from graft donor cells, taken 360 days after TCRalphabeta/CD19-depleted stem cell transplant. All receptors derive from a boy in the first two years of life who had a stem cell transplant for SCID, so the T cells may come from the graft donor.

A few counts support this clonotype. J is TRBJ1-1 and V is TRBV10-3; D gene uncertain. The CDR3 is 14 amino acids. Trimming took 0 bases from V and 1 from J, leaving 6 bases between them. The germline gives CDR1 ENHRY, CDR2 SYGVKD. The CDR3 spells CAISESSRNTEAFF. In DNA form, the CDR3 reads TGTGCCATCAGTGAGTCGTCGAGGAACACTGAAGCTTTCTTT.

The gene calls are TRBV24-1 and TRBJ2-2; D unclear. Germline assignment: CDR1 KGHDR and CDR2 SFDVKD. This CDR3 comprises 13 residues. The V and J ends lost 5 bases and 6 bases respectively, with 9 bases between them. CDR3 nucleotides: TGTGCCACCAGTGCTTACAAATCCGGGGAGCTGTTTTTT. The encoded protein is CATSAYKSGELFF.

This clonotype was counted once. The chain uses TRBV10-2 and TRBJ2-1, with TRBD2 identical over 8 bases. There are 14 residues in the CDR3. V shed 7 bases and J 13 bases; nucleotides not matched to a gene: 15. The germline V gene encodes CDR1 WSHSY and CDR2 SAAADI. In DNA, the CDR3 is TGCGCCAGCACCTCCTCAGGGACTAGATCCGTTCAGTTCTTC. Its translation: CASTSSGTRSVQFF.

This CDR3 is CASYNRDRANEQFF. DNA of the CDR3: TGTGCCAGCTACAACCGGGACAGGGCCAATGAGCAGTTCTTC. V is TRBV7-9 and J is TRBJ2-1; the match to TRBD1 covers 9 bases. After removal of 8 bases from V and 6 bases from J, the junction contained 8 bases not matched to a gene. The germline gives CDR1 SEHNR, CDR2 FQNEAQ (reference sequence). CDR3 size: 14 residues.

The sample holds a few counts of this clonotype. This chain joins TRBV29-1 and TRBJ2-7; D is tentatively TRBD1 or TRBD2 (6 bases each). Between the trimmed V and J ends, which lost 5 bases and 4 bases, there was a span of 21 bases. Germline assignment: CDR1 SQVTM and CDR2 ANQGSEA. The CDR3 has 15 amino acids. The CDR3 here is CSVRFERGARYEQYF. As DNA, the CDR3 is TGCAGCGTTCGCTTCGAGAGGGGGGCGAGATACGAGCAGTACTTC.

This clonotype was observed a handful of times. In DNA, the CDR3 is TGCGCCAGCAAAGTTCAGGAGAACACTGAAGCTTTCTTT. This codes for CASKVQENTEAFF. The genes are TRBV5-1 and TRBJ1-1; D gene ambiguous. This CDR3 region has 13 residues. The germline CDR1 and CDR2 sequences are SGHRS and YFSETQ. Trimming took 6 bases from V and 1 from J, leaving 10 bases between them.

The chain carries TRBV5-1 and TRBJ2-3; D gene unclear. CDR1 SGHRS and CDR2 YFSETQ come from the germline V gene. The length of the CDR3 is 12 residues. V was trimmed by 5 bases and J by 3 bases, leaving 7 bases between them. DNA of the CDR3: TGCGCCAGCAGGGCGCAGACAGATACGCAGTATTTT. Amino acid sequence: CASRAQTDTQYF.

This clonotype was recorded many times. This sequence joins TRBV12-3 or TRBV12-4 and TRBJ2-7, with D perhaps being TRBD1 or TRBD2 (5 bases each). V dropped 6 bases and J dropped 2 bases, with 11 bases sitting between them. This CDR3 comprises 13 residues. The CDR3 loop reads CASSHGTPYEQYF. DNA for the CDR3: TGTGCCAGCAGCCACGGGACCCCCTACGAGCAGTACTTC.

This chain connects TRBV9 to TRBJ2-1; TRBD1 might be the D (5 bases). Germline CDR1 and CDR2: SGDLS and YYNGEE. The CDR3 totals 14 residues. The ends were cut back, 4 bases at V and 10 bases at J, with 18 bases in the middle. The CDR3 sequence: CASSRQGGIFEQFF. DNA of the CDR3: TGTGCCAGCAGCCGGCAGGGTGGGATCTTCGAGCAGTTCTTC.

This chain links TRBV6-1 with TRBJ2-1; TRBD2 is a possible D gene (6 bases). Germline loops: CDR1 MNHNS, CDR2 SASEGT. This CDR3 comprises 16 residues. V lost 6 bases and J lost 0, with 15 bases in between. CDR3 region: CASREHSGSSYNEQFF. CDR3 DNA sequence: TGTGCCAGCAGGGAGCATAGCGGAAGCTCCTACAATGAGCAGTTCTTC.

The chain uses TRBV20-1 and TRBJ1-6; possibly TRBD1 for D (6 bases). The CDR3 contains 13 residues. Trimming removed 3 bases from V and 10 bases from J, with 13 bases in between. Germline V gene lookup returns CDR1 DFQATT and CDR2 SNEGSKA (reference sequence). The CDR3 spells CSASPDRPSPLHF. Written as DNA, the CDR3 is TGCAGTGCTAGTCCTGACAGGCCCTCACCCCTCCACTTT.

The rearrangement joins TRBV9 to TRBJ2-5; 9 bases match TRBD1. Germline CDR1 SGDLS, CDR2 YYNGEE. This CDR3 has 15 amino acids. With 4 bases clipped from V and 3 bases from J, the junction kept 7 bases outside the gene matches. This chain's CDR3 is CASSPTGGGKETQYF. As DNA, the CDR3 is TGTGCCAGCAGCCCCACAGGGGGCGGAAAAGAGACCCAGTACTTC.

This clonotype has more than one count but fewer than ten. The chain uses TRBV20-1 and TRBJ2-3; TRBD2 agrees at 10 bases. Trimming cost V 7 bases and J 3 bases; bases outside gene matches: 7. Germline lookup yields CDR1 DFQATT and CDR2 SNEGSKA (reference sequence). The CDR3 length is 14 residues. This CDR3 is CSGSAGGLTDTQYF. In DNA, the CDR3 is TGCAGTGGTTCAGCGGGGGGGTTGACAGATACGCAGTATTTT.

This chain connects TRBV27 to TRBJ1-2; 9 nucleotides agree with TRBD1. Germline assignment: CDR1 MNHEY and CDR2 SMNVEV (reference sequence). This CDR3 contains 13 residues. The trim removed 3 bases at V and 8 bases at J, leaving 4 bases unmatched. The CDR3, as DNA: TGTGCCAGCAGTTTGAGCGGGACAGGGGGCTACACCTTC. This translates into CASSLSGTGGYTF.

This clonotype was seen at least ten times. The rearrangement joins TRBV5-1 to TRBJ2-2; 10 positions agree with TRBD2. The J segment lost 4 bases and the V segment lost 2 bases, leaving 5 bases of the junction unmatched. Germline V lookup: CDR1 SGHRS, CDR2 YFSETQ. The CDR3 spans 16 residues. CDR3 sequence: CASSFSLAGSTGELFF. For the CDR3, the DNA is TGCGCCAGCAGCTTTTCACTAGCGGGGAGCACCGGGGAGCTGTTTTTT.

To note about this clonotype: Likely a read error: the CDR3 ends without its conserved phenylalanine or tryptophan. V and J are TRBV12-3 or TRBV12-4 and TRBJ1-5; TRBD1 matches at 9 bases. Trimming removed 5 bases from V and 5 bases from J; junction bases left unmatched: 4. The CDR3 spans 14 residues. CDR3 amino acids: CASSPTGGYQPQHY. CDR3 sequence (DNA): TGTGCCAGCAGTCCAACAGGGGGCTATCAGCCCCAGCATTAT.

This clonotype was counted a few times. V and J are TRBV5-1 and TRBJ2-2, with 9 bases fitting TRBD2. CDR1 and CDR2 (germline): SGHRS, YFSETQ. This CDR3 contains 16 residues. V shed 4 bases and J 1 base; nucleotides not matched to a gene: 5. The CDR3 DNA follows: TGCGCCAGCAGCGTTACTAGCGGGTTGAACACCGGGGAGCTGTTTTTT. Its translation: CASSVTSGLNTGELFF.

The V gene is TRBV11-2, the J gene TRBJ2-7; D may be TRBD2 (6 bases). Trimming stripped 3 bases from V and 1 base from J, with 10 bases between. The length of the CDR3 is 14 residues. From germline, CDR1 is SGHAT and CDR2 FQNNGV. CDR3 protein: CASSFAGPSYEQYF. The DNA for the CDR3 is TGTGCCAGCAGCTTTGCGGGACCTTCCTACGAGCAGTACTTC.

This clonotype was observed a handful of times. This rearrangement joins TRBV29-1 to TRBJ2-7; TRBD1 agrees at 8 bases. CDR1 is SQVTM, CDR2 ANQGSEA, per germline. This CDR3 has 13 residues. The junction had 7 bases not matched to a gene; V was cut back by 5 bases and J by 4 bases. In nucleotides, the CDR3 is TGCAGCGTTCATACAGGGGGTCCTTACGAGCAGTACTTC. It codes for CSVHTGGPYEQYF.

This chain links TRBV5-1 with TRBJ2-3, with a weak D call TRBD1 (5 bases). Germline lookup yields CDR1 SGHRS and CDR2 YFSETQ. Between the trimmed V and J ends, which lost 1 base and 0 bases, there was a span of 9 bases. The CDR3 is made up of 15 amino acids. CDR3 coding DNA: TGCGCCAGCAGCTTGAGGACACCTAGCACAGATACGCAGTATTTT. Translating it yields CASSLRTPSTDTQYF.

The chain links TRBV18 to TRBJ2-1, with a weak D call TRBD2 (6 bases). The V end lost 3 bases, the J end lost 5 bases, and 17 bases lay between the germline ends. Germline V gene sequence: CDR1 KGHSH, CDR2 LQKENI. This CDR3 is 16 amino acids long. For the CDR3, the DNA is TGTGCCAGCTCACCGATGCTGGGTTCGGGGGACAATGAGCAGTTCTTC. Its protein is CASSPMLGSGDNEQFF.

This clonotype was seen only a few times. The gene calls are TRBV14 and TRBJ1-1; D gene ambiguous. Germline V gives CDR1 SGHDN, CDR2 FVKESK. The V end was cut by 0 bases, the J end by 10 bases, with 12 bases between. This CDR3 has 13 residues. CDR3 amino acids: CASSQDLRVPAFF. CDR3 nucleotides: TGTGCCAGCAGCCAAGATCTACGGGTTCCAGCTTTCTTT.

The chain is built from TRBV2 and TRBJ2-5, with a tentative D call TRBD2 (6 bases). This CDR3 has 15 residues. The V end lost 1 base, the J end lost 7 bases, and 16 bases lay between the germline ends. Germline CDR1 is SNHLY and CDR2 is FYNNEI. CDR3 loop: CASSEGAGTRVTQYF. The CDR3, as DNA: TGTGCCAGCAGTGAAGGGGCAGGGACTCGAGTGACCCAGTACTTC.

The chain has TRBV3-1 and TRBJ2-1; D possibly corresponds to TRBD1 (5 bases). Trimming cost V 4 bases and J 3 bases, with 10 bases left between them. The germline CDR1 and CDR2 sequences are LGHDT and YNNKEL (reference sequence). The CDR3 totals 14 residues. The CDR3 DNA reads as TGTGCCAGCAGCCCCTGGACACGCTACAATGAGCAGTTCTTC. Its translation is CASSPWTRYNEQFF.

As for this clonotype: At one of its ends the junction is not consistent with the germline gene, which may arise from a read error. This rearrangement joins TRBV10-3 to TRBJ1-1; no clear D. CDR1 ENHRY and CDR2 SYGVKD come from the germline V gene. The CDR3 runs to 15 residues. The DNA of the CDR3 is TGTGCCATCAGTGGATCGATTGGGAAGAACGCTGAAGCTTTCTTT. Translation gives CAISGSIGKNAEAFF.

Comments on this clonotype: A much larger clone differs by one base, so this may be a read error. The DNA for the CDR3 is TGCGCCAGGAGCCAAGATCCCACTAGCGGGGCTGGGGAGCTGTTTTTT. Protein product: CARSQDPTSGAGELFF. This sequence joins TRBV4-3 and TRBJ2-2, with 10 bases matching TRBD2. Germline V gene sequence: CDR1 LGHNA, CDR2 YSLEER. CDR3 length: 16 amino acids.

This clonotype was seen a handful of times. The chain combines TRBV5-1 with TRBJ2-1; 7 bases are shared with TRBD2. The CDR3 is 15 residues long. CDR1 and CDR2 from the germline V gene are SGHRS and YFSETQ. The ends lost 4 bases at V and 4 bases at J; junction bases unmatched: 8. CDR3 nucleotide sequence: TGCGCCAGCAGCCGGGGGGAGGGACTATACAATGAGCAGTTCTTC. This encodes CASSRGEGLYNEQFF.

This clonotype was observed a handful of times. The chain recombines TRBV12-3 or TRBV12-4 with TRBJ2-7; TRBD1 is a possible D gene (5 bases). CDR3 length: 14 amino acids. The V end was cut by 7 bases, the J end by 4 bases, with 17 bases between. CDR3 sequence: CASTLGDSLYEQYF. Here the CDR3 DNA reads TGTGCCAGCACCTTGGGCGACAGCCTATACGAGCAGTACTTC.

This chain connects TRBV12-3 or TRBV12-4 to TRBJ1-2, with TRBD1 as a possible D gene (6 bases). V lost 5 bases and J lost 1, with 11 bases in between. CDR3 length: 14 residues. DNA for the CDR3: TGTGCCAGCAGTGTGGGGGGCCATAACTATGGCTACACCTTC. As protein: CASSVGGHNYGYTF.

This clonotype was counted a few times. The V call is TRBV3-1, the J call TRBJ2-1; the match to TRBD2 covers 9 bases. V dropped 7 bases and J dropped 9; count of bases not matched to a gene: 10. The CDR3 covers 14 residues. From germline, CDR1 is LGHDT and CDR2 YNNKEL (reference sequence). The CDR3 nucleotides are TGTGCCAGCAACGACGGACTAGCGCCCATTGAGCAGTTCTTC. The encoded protein is CASNDGLAPIEQFF.